A selection of T cell receptor beta chains follows, all from one sample in a study of T cells in Graves' hyperthyroidism and ophthalmopathy. TCRdb analysed the multiplex PCR reads with MiXCR anew, one entry per CDR3 protein. The sample contains 380,000 or so distinct CDR3 sequences, over 11% of which appear only once. The sequencing input was blood. These receptor sequences come from a woman younger than 45 with Graves' hyperthyroidism. Both conserved end residues are part of each CDR3. Fields, in order: D gene, V gene, clone size, J gene, CDR3 protein, CDR3 DNA. D genes are given only for firm matches. Clone size appears in some rows only: once, few, many, or a class for an expanded clone.

d_call: NA
v_call: TRBV20-1
clone_size: many
j_call: TRBJ2-7
cdr3_aa: CSALHTYEQYF
cdr3_nt: TGCAGTGCTCTCCACACCTACGAGCAGTACTTC

d_call: NA
v_call: TRBV2
clone_size: many
j_call: TRBJ2-7
cdr3_aa: CASSELYEQYF
cdr3_nt: TGTGCCAGCAGTGAACTGTACGAGCAGTACTTC

d_call: NA
v_call: TRBV2
clone_size: NA
j_call: TRBJ2-2
cdr3_aa: CASSGVGYGELFF
cdr3_nt: TGTGCCAGCAGTGGTGTCGGCTACGGGGAGCTGTTTTTT

d_call: TRBD2
v_call: TRBV11-2
clone_size: many
j_call: TRBJ2-4
cdr3_aa: CASSSPLLAGLAKNIQYF
cdr3_nt: TGTGCCAGCAGCTCCCCCCTACTAGCGGGGCTAGCCAAAAACATTCAGTACTTC

d_call: TRBD1
v_call: TRBV29-1
clone_size: many
j_call: TRBJ1-2
cdr3_aa: CSAGQGDGYGYTF
cdr3_nt: TGCAGCGCAGGACAGGGGGACGGCTATGGCTACACCTTC

d_call: NA
v_call: TRBV6-2/TRBV6-3
clone_size: NA
j_call: TRBJ2-1
cdr3_aa: CASSYTVLAGSYNEQFF
cdr3_nt: TGTGCCAGCAGTTACACCGTATTGGCGGGCTCCTACAATGAGCAGTTCTTC

d_call: NA
v_call: TRBV3-1
clone_size: many
j_call: TRBJ2-7
cdr3_aa: CASSPVRGYEQYF
cdr3_nt: TGTGCCAGCAGCCCGGTCCGAGGCTACGAGCAGTACTTC

d_call: TRBD1
v_call: TRBV19
clone_size: many
j_call: TRBJ1-5
cdr3_aa: CASSLLSGTGINQPQHF
cdr3_nt: TGTGCCAGTAGTCTCCTATCCGGGACAGGGATAAATCAGCCCCAGCATTTT

d_call: TRBD1
v_call: TRBV6-1
clone_size: many
j_call: TRBJ1-2
cdr3_aa: CASSGTGYGYTF
cdr3_nt: TGTGCCAGCAGCGGGACAGGCTATGGCTACACCTTC

d_call: NA
v_call: TRBV5-1
clone_size: NA
j_call: TRBJ2-3
cdr3_aa: CASSTSTSARVDTQYF
cdr3_nt: TGCGCCAGCAGCACGTCGACTAGTGCGAGGGTAGATACGCAGTATTTT

d_call: NA
v_call: TRBV25-1
clone_size: NA
j_call: TRBJ2-3
cdr3_aa: CASRRGGDQAVGSSDTQYF
cdr3_nt: TGTGCCAGCAGAAGGGGAGGAGACCAGGCGGTCGGATCTTCAGATACGCAGTATTTT

d_call: NA
v_call: TRBV18
clone_size: many
j_call: TRBJ1-1
cdr3_aa: CASSPSADLNTEAFF
cdr3_nt: TGTGCCAGCTCACCATCGGCGGATTTGAACACTGAAGCTTTCTTT

d_call: NA
v_call: TRBV19
clone_size: many
j_call: TRBJ1-1
cdr3_aa: CASSPHPAENTEAFF
cdr3_nt: TGTGCCAGTAGTCCCCACCCTGCCGAGAACACTGAAGCTTTCTTT

d_call: NA
v_call: TRBV2
clone_size: many
j_call: TRBJ2-2
cdr3_aa: CASRSRGDSNTGELFF
cdr3_nt: TGTGCCAGCAGATCAAGGGGGGATTCGAACACCGGGGAGCTGTTTTTT

d_call: NA
v_call: TRBV6-2/TRBV6-3
clone_size: NA
j_call: TRBJ2-7
cdr3_aa: CASMSSGDLSYEQYF
cdr3_nt: TGTGCCAGCATGAGTAGCGGCGACCTCTCCTACGAGCAGTACTTC

d_call: NA
v_call: TRBV6-1
clone_size: NA
j_call: TRBJ2-3
cdr3_aa: CASSQGLNTKDTQYF
cdr3_nt: TGTGCCAGCAGTCAGGGACTGAACACAAAAGATACGCAGTATTTT

d_call: NA
v_call: TRBV11-2
clone_size: many
j_call: TRBJ2-1
cdr3_aa: CASSPPSYNEQFF
cdr3_nt: TGTGCCAGCAGCCCCCCCTCCTACAATGAGCAGTTCTTC

d_call: NA
v_call: TRBV6-2/TRBV6-3
clone_size: NA
j_call: TRBJ2-1
cdr3_aa: CASTKDGWGNEQFF
cdr3_nt: TGTGCCAGCACCAAGGACGGCTGGGGAAATGAGCAGTTCTTC

d_call: TRBD2
v_call: TRBV3-1
clone_size: NA
j_call: TRBJ2-3
cdr3_aa: CASSPTLPGLAGRNTDTQYF
cdr3_nt: TGTGCCAGCAGCCCCACCCTCCCCGGACTAGCGGGAAGAAACACAGATACGCAGTATTTT

d_call: NA
v_call: TRBV7-2
clone_size: NA
j_call: TRBJ2-1
cdr3_aa: CASSKRTNNEQFF
cdr3_nt: TGTGCCAGCAGTAAACGGACCAACAATGAGCAGTTCTTC

d_call: NA
v_call: TRBV29-1
clone_size: few
j_call: TRBJ2-7
cdr3_aa: CSVTPPGHGAGYEQYF
cdr3_nt: TGCAGCGTAACCCCACCCGGACACGGGGCGGGCTACGAGCAGTACTTC

d_call: TRBD2
v_call: TRBV12-3/TRBV12-4
clone_size: many
j_call: TRBJ2-1
cdr3_aa: CASSRGLDTYNEQFF
cdr3_nt: TGTGCCAGCAGCAGAGGACTAGACACCTACAATGAGCAGTTCTTC

d_call: TRBD1
v_call: TRBV20-1
clone_size: few
j_call: TRBJ2-1
cdr3_aa: CSANPGQGTLAGWEDEQFF
cdr3_nt: TGCAGTGCTAATCCGGGACAGGGGACTCTAGCGGGTTGGGAGGATGAGCAGTTCTTC

d_call: TRBD2
v_call: TRBV4-1
clone_size: NA
j_call: TRBJ2-1
cdr3_aa: CASSLGLSSNEQFF
cdr3_nt: TGCGCCAGCAGCCTGGGACTATCCTCCAATGAGCAGTTCTTC

d_call: TRBD1
v_call: TRBV20-1
clone_size: few
j_call: TRBJ1-1
cdr3_aa: CSASGDRGWDTEAFF
cdr3_nt: TGCAGTGCTAGTGGGGACAGGGGTTGGGACACTGAAGCTTTCTTT

d_call: NA
v_call: TRBV7-2
clone_size: many
j_call: TRBJ2-3
cdr3_aa: CASSWADRTDTQYF
cdr3_nt: TGTGCCAGCTCCTGGGCGGACCGCACAGATACGCAGTATTTT

d_call: TRBD1
v_call: TRBV18
clone_size: NA
j_call: TRBJ1-5
cdr3_aa: CASSYIKPGQGSVQPQHF
cdr3_nt: TGTGCCAGCTCATACATAAAACCGGGACAGGGGTCTGTTCAGCCCCAGCATTTT

d_call: NA
v_call: TRBV28
clone_size: few
j_call: TRBJ2-4
cdr3_aa: CASRLGGLAKNIQYF
cdr3_nt: TGTGCCAGCAGGCTGGGGGGGCTAGCCAAAAACATTCAGTACTTC

d_call: NA
v_call: TRBV12-3/TRBV12-4
clone_size: NA
j_call: TRBJ1-3
cdr3_aa: CASSPRLSGNTIYF
cdr3_nt: TGTGCCAGCAGCCCAAGGCTCTCTGGAAACACCATATATTTT

d_call: TRBD1
v_call: TRBV29-1
clone_size: NA
j_call: TRBJ1-2
cdr3_aa: CSVEVPGGGMNYGYTF
cdr3_nt: TGCAGCGTTGAGGTTCCAGGGGGTGGCATGAACTATGGCTACACCTTC

d_call: NA
v_call: TRBV28
clone_size: NA
j_call: TRBJ1-5
cdr3_aa: CASSLAIGVNQPQHF
cdr3_nt: TGTGCCAGCAGTTTGGCGATTGGGGTAAATCAGCCCCAGCATTTT

d_call: TRBD1
v_call: TRBV28
clone_size: many
j_call: TRBJ1-6
cdr3_aa: CASSLDRVNSPLHF
cdr3_nt: TGTGCCAGCAGTTTAGACAGGGTAAATTCACCCCTCCACTTT

d_call: NA
v_call: TRBV27
clone_size: many
j_call: TRBJ2-1
cdr3_aa: CASTSLGVSYNEQFF
cdr3_nt: TGTGCCAGCACCTCATTGGGGGTCTCCTACAATGAGCAGTTCTTC